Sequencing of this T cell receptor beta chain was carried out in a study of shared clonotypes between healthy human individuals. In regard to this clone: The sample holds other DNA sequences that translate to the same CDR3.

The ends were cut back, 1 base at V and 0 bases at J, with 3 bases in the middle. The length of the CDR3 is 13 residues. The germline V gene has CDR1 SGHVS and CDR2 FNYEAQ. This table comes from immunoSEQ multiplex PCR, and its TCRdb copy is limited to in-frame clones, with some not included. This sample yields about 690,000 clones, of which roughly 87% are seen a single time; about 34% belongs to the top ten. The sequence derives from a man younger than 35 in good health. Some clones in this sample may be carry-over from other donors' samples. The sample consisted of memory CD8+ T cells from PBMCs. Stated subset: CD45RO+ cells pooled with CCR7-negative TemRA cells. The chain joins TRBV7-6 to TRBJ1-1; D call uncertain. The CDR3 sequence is CASSLGMNTEAFF. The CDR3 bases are TGTGCCAGCAGCTTAGGTATGAACACTGAAGCTTTCTTT.